This T cell receptor beta chain is from a study of cytotoxic CD8 clonotypes in ibrutinib-treated CLL. Study information: An average of 255,043 productive templates and approximately 91,000 productive rearrangements was obtained per sample.

The method was immunoSEQ multiplex PCR; TCRdb's version includes in-frame clones alone and lacks a portion of them. The sample contains some 92,000 clones, 75% to 80% of which appear only once. The germline V gene encodes CDR1 SQVTM and CDR2 ANQGSEA. The CDR3 sequence is 18 residues long. The junction had 17 bases not matched to a gene; V was cut back by 5 bases and J by 1 base. This clonotype was sampled from a human donor with chronic lymphocytic leukemia. The chain carries TRBV29-1 and TRBJ2-3; TRBD1 aligns across 8 bases. The sample was PBMCs, taken after 24 months of ibrutinib treatment. The CDR3 region has the DNA TGCAGCGTTCGGGCGCCATGGACAGGGAATGGCGGCACAGATACGCAGTATTTT. Protein sequence: CSVRAPWTGNGGTDTQYF.